One and the same sample provided the 18 T cell receptor beta chains below, sequenced in a study of T cell changes during pregnancy in multiple sclerosis. The assay was immunoSEQ multiplex PCR, and TCRdb's table has in-frame clones only and misses some. The sample includes roughly 52,000 clones, 75% to 90% of them seen just once. The starting material was CD4+ T cells from peripheral blood mononuclear cells, obtained in the first trimester of pregnancy. These receptors were obtained from a female donor with multiple sclerosis, enrolled in a pregnancy study.

The chain recombines TRBV5-1 with TRBJ2-1; 10 bases agree with TRBD2. Germline assignment: CDR1 SGHRS and CDR2 YFSETQ. This CDR3 comprises 16 residues. Trimming at V came to 1 base and at J to 2 bases, leaving 3 bases not matched to a gene. Written as DNA, the CDR3 is TGCGCCAGCAGCTTGAGTGGACTAGCGGCCTACAATGAGCAGTTCTTC. Encoded protein: CASSLSGLAAYNEQFF.

This chain links TRBV5-1 with TRBJ2-7; 10 bases align to TRBD1. The germline V gene has CDR1 SGHRS and CDR2 YFSETQ. The CDR3 has 15 amino acids. After removal of 5 bases from V and 1 base from J, the junction contained 6 bases not matched to a gene. The CDR3 reads CASSSLDRGSYEQYF. CDR3 nucleotides: TGCGCCAGCAGTTCCCTGGACAGGGGGTCCTACGAGCAGTACTTC. The whole variable domain, filled in from reference TRBV5-1 and TRBJ2-7, reads KAGVTQTPRYLIKTRGQQVTLSCSPISGHRSVSWYQQTPGQGLQFLFEYFSETQRNKGNFPGRFSGRQFSNSRSEMNVSTLELGDSALYLCASSSLDRGSYEQYFGPGTRLTVT.

The chain employs TRBV7-2 and TRBJ2-3; D is uncertain. Germline values: CDR1 SGHTA, CDR2 FQGNSA. V lost 6 bases and J lost 8, with 9 bases in between. This CDR3 is built from 11 residues. This chain's CDR3 is CASRYSTTQYF. DNA of the CDR3: TGTGCCAGCAGATATAGCACTACGCAGTATTTT.

The chain carries TRBV9 and TRBJ1-3; no definite D call. V was clipped by 0 bases and J by 2 bases, with 6 bases between them. Germline V gene sequence: CDR1 SGDLS, CDR2 YYNGEE. The CDR3 is 14 amino acids. This CDR3 reads CASSVELTGNTIYF. CDR3 sequence (DNA): TGTGCCAGCAGCGTAGAGCTAACTGGAAACACCATATATTTT.

The chain is built from TRBV5-1 and TRBJ2-7, with a weak D call TRBD2 (5 bases). The germline CDR1 and CDR2 sequences are SGHRS and YFSETQ. The ends were cut back, 0 bases at V and 3 bases at J, with 22 bases in the middle. The CDR3 has 18 amino acids. This CDR3 is CASSLEGWNGNPHYEQYF. CDR3 in DNA: TGCGCCAGCAGCTTGGAAGGTTGGAACGGGAATCCCCACTACGAGCAGTACTTC.

In DNA, the CDR3 is TGTGCCAGCAGCCAAAAACAGGGAAACAATGAGCAGTTCTTC. It yields the protein CASSQKQGNNEQFF. The chain is built from TRBV7-9 and TRBJ2-1; perhaps TRBD1 as D (6 bases). Trimming pared 5 bases from V and 5 bases from J, leaving 13 bases between. The CDR3 length is 14 residues. The V gene's germline CDR1 is SEHNR and CDR2 FQNEAQ (reference sequence). Using reference TRBV7-9 and TRBJ2-1 for the parts outside the CDR3, the full variable domain is DTGVSQNPRHKITKRGQNVTFRCDPISEHNRLYWYRQTLGQGPEFLTYFQNEAQLEKSRLLSDRFSAERPKGSFSTLEIQRTEQGDSAMYLCASSQKQGNNEQFFGPGTRLTVL.

The chain carries TRBV19 and TRBJ1-5; D is undetermined. This CDR3 is built from 16 residues. V lost 5 bases and J lost 5, with 19 bases in between. CDR1 is LNHDA and CDR2 is SQIVND in the germline V gene (reference sequence). DNA for the CDR3: TGTGCCAGTAGTTCACCCGGTCGAGGGCTGGATCAGCCCCAGCATTTT. Translation gives CASSSPGRGLDQPQHF.

J is TRBJ1-3 and V is TRBV5-1; 9 bases agree with TRBD1. J was trimmed by 4 bases and V by 3 bases; bases with no gene match: 5. CDR3 length: 15 amino acids. Germline V lookup: CDR1 SGHRS, CDR2 YFSETQ. The CDR3 nucleotides read TGCGCCAGCAGCTCCGGGACAGGGTCGGGAAACACCATATATTTT. This encodes CASSSGTGSGNTIYF.

This clone showed up just once. The chain carries TRBV15 and TRBJ1-4; tentatively, D is TRBD1 (6 bases). Deletions cut 4 bases from V and 5 bases from J, with 14 bases between. The CDR3 runs to 15 residues. Germline CDR1 is LNHNV and CDR2 is YYDKDF (reference sequence). The DNA for the CDR3 is TGTGCCACCAGCAAAAACATACAGGGAAATGAAAAACTGTTTTTT. As protein: CATSKNIQGNEKLFF.

This chain connects TRBV2 to TRBJ2-5, with D hard to call. This CDR3 contains 14 residues. V was cut by 3 bases and J by 2 bases, with 10 bases left in between. CDR1 is SNHLY, CDR2 FYNNEI, per germline. The CDR3 is CASSDWSGQETQYF. CDR3 DNA sequence: TGTGCCAGCAGTGATTGGTCGGGTCAAGAGACCCAGTACTTC.

The V gene is TRBV5-1, the J gene TRBJ2-5, with 8 bases fitting TRBD2. V dropped 2 bases and J dropped 4; count of bases not matched to a gene: 4. CDR3 length: 14 residues. CDR1 is SGHRS and CDR2 is YFSETQ in the germline V gene. The CDR3 DNA follows: TGCGCCAGCAGCTTCGGGACTAGTCGAGAGACCCAGTACTTC. Its protein is CASSFGTSRETQYF.

The chain carries TRBV11-3 and TRBJ2-2; D perhaps matches TRBD1 (5 bases). This CDR3 contains 14 residues. V was clipped by 2 bases and J by 5 bases, with 9 bases between them. CDR1 and CDR2 from the germline V gene are SGHNT and YENEEA. The CDR3 protein is CASSLFKGTGELFF. The CDR3 nucleotides are TGTGCCAGCAGCTTATTCAAGGGGACCGGGGAGCTGTTTTTT.

This sequence joins TRBV5-1 and TRBJ2-2; the match to TRBD2 covers 13 bases. The CDR3 runs to 16 residues. Germline CDR1 reads SGHRS; CDR2 reads YFSETQ. The trim removed 4 bases at V and 3 bases at J, leaving 3 bases unmatched. The chain's CDR3 is CASSPGLAGYTGELFF. DNA of the CDR3: TGCGCCAGCAGCCCGGGACTAGCGGGATACACCGGGGAGCTGTTTTTT.

V is TRBV9 and J is TRBJ1-3; possibly TRBD1 for D (6 bases). This CDR3 spans 15 amino acids. Germline assignment: CDR1 SGDLS and CDR2 YYNGEE. The V end was cut by 2 bases, the J end by 1 base, with 10 bases between. CDR3 DNA sequence: TGTGCCAGCAGCGTTGAGGGGACATCTGGAAACACCATATATTTT. Its protein is CASSVEGTSGNTIYF.

This clone was seen once. This chain joins TRBV19 and TRBJ2-2; 7 positions agree with TRBD1. The CDR3 has 14 residues. Germline values: CDR1 LNHDA, CDR2 SQIVND (reference sequence). The V gene end was trimmed by 8 bases and the J gene end by 4 bases; junction bases not matched to a gene: 7. CDR3 nucleotides: TGTGCCAGTCACAGGGGATCTCGCACCGGGGAGCTGTTTTTT. Residues: CASHRGSRTGELFF.

The J gene is TRBJ2-7, the V gene TRBV6-5, with D unresolved. Germline V gives CDR1 MNHEY, CDR2 SVGAGI. Trimming removed 0 bases at V and 1 base at J, with 13 bases between. This CDR3 comprises 16 residues. CDR3 in amino acids: CASSYSSNSFSYEQYF. DNA of the CDR3: TGTGCCAGCAGTTACTCGTCTAACAGTTTTTCCTACGAGCAGTACTTC.

The chain links TRBV7-2 to TRBJ2-3; TRBD2 matches at 9 bases. V lost 6 bases to trimming and J lost 5 bases; unmatched junction nucleotides: 6. CDR3 length equals 14 residues. The germline CDR1 and CDR2 sequences are SGHTA and FQGNSA. In DNA form, the CDR3 reads TGTGCCAGCAGGCGAGCGGGAGGTGTAGATACGCAGTATTTT. Translation gives CASRRAGGVDTQYF.

The chain links TRBV7-8 to TRBJ2-7; D is perhaps TRBD2 (6 bases). V was shortened by 2 bases and J by 6 bases, with 11 bases between the two germline ends. CDR3 length equals 13 residues. CDR1 and CDR2 from the germline V gene are SGHVS and FQNEAQ. The CDR3, as DNA: TGTGCCAGCAGCTTAAACGTGGGGGGCGAGCAGTACTTC. This sequence encodes CASSLNVGGEQYF. Full variable domain (remainder filled in from reference TRBV7-8 and TRBJ2-7): GAGVSQSPRYKVAKRGQDVALRCDPISGHVSLFWYQQALGQGPEFLTYFQNEAQLDKSGLPSDRFFAERPEGSVSTLKIQRTQQEDSAVYLCASSLNVGGEQYFGPGTRLTVT.